These 6 T cell receptor beta chains came from one sample sequenced in a study of CD8 T cells in ankylosing spondylitis (TCRdb year 2017). Libraries were constructed by 5' RACE. Sequencing instrument: Illumina HiSeq 2500. TCRdb cleaned the public reads at Q25 with fastp, built clones with MiXCR and kept in-frame beta chains. CDR3 protein sequences are deduplicated, and each keeps its most common genes and DNA. The sample has about 230,000 distinct CDR3 sequences on record, roughly 8.2% of them singletons. The ten largest make up around 4.8% of the sample. Sequencing was performed on blood, either unsorted or a sorted T cell fraction (not recorded which). These receptors originate from a female donor with ankylosing spondylitis or in good health (not recorded which).

V usage is TRBV7-2 and J usage is TRBJ1-1; D is undetermined. Trimming pared 5 bases from V and 10 bases from J, leaving 20 bases between. The CDR3 has 14 residues. CDR1 SGHTA and CDR2 FQGNSA come from the germline V gene. CDR3 sequence reads: CASSDNRATWGAFF. The DNA for the CDR3 is TGTGCCAGCAGCGACAACCGGGCAACCTGGGGAGCTTTCTTT.

This clonotype has only a few counts. CDR3 sequence: CASSLDGPLATDTQYF. The CDR3 bases are TGTGCCAGCAGCTTAGATGGCCCCTTGGCCACAGATACGCAGTATTTT. This chain joins TRBV7-2 and TRBJ2-3, with D uncertain. Trimming took 1 base from V and 2 from J, leaving 13 bases between them. This CDR3 has 16 amino acids. In germline, CDR1 is SGHTA, CDR2 FQGNSA.

This clonotype was counted many times. The chain couples TRBV5-1 to TRBJ1-1; TRBD1 agrees at 9 bases. In germline, CDR1 is SGHRS, CDR2 YFSETQ. This CDR3 is built from 15 residues. Trimming removed 1 base from V and 2 bases from J; junction bases left unmatched: 3. For the CDR3, the DNA is TGCGCCAGCAGCTTGCTGACAGGGGGTAACACTGAAGCTTTCTTT. This gives the protein CASSLLTGGNTEAFF. Full variable domain (remainder filled in from reference TRBV5-1 and TRBJ1-1): KAGVTQTPRYLIKTRGQQVTLSCSPISGHRSVSWYQQTPGQGLQFLFEYFSETQRNKGNFPGRFSGRQFSNSRSEMNVSTLELGDSALYLCASSLLTGGNTEAFFGQGTRLTVV.

This clonotype was detected ten times or more. Mismatch with germline at one junction end may stem from a read error. This chain connects TRBV20-1 to TRBJ2-1, with 12 bases identical to TRBD2. Per germline, CDR1 DFQATT and CDR2 SNEGSKA (reference sequence). This CDR3 has 13 residues. The chain's CDR3 is CSALKTSGGSQFF. CDR3 bases: TGCAGTGCTCTTAAGACTAGCGGGGGATCGCAGTTTTTC.

This clonotype showed up many times. The J gene is TRBJ2-1, the V gene TRBV29-1, with D possibly being TRBD2 (6 bases). V was clipped by 3 bases and J by 4 bases, with 10 bases between them. CDR3 size: 13 residues. CDR1 is SQVTM and CDR2 is ANQGSEA in the germline V gene. The CDR3 DNA sequence: TGCAGCGTTGATAGCGGCCTTTACAATGAGCAGTTCTTC. Translated, it gives CSVDSGLYNEQFF.

This clonotype appeared many times. The rearrangement uses TRBV3-1 and TRBJ2-1; no clear D gene. The CDR3 is 13 amino acids. Trimming shortened V by 1 base and J by 7 bases, and 8 bases separated the two germline ends. Germline CDR1 LGHDT, CDR2 YNNKEL (reference sequence). DNA for the CDR3: TGTGCCAGCAGCCAAGCGGTCCCTAATGAGCAGTTCTTC. It translates to CASSQAVPNEQFF.